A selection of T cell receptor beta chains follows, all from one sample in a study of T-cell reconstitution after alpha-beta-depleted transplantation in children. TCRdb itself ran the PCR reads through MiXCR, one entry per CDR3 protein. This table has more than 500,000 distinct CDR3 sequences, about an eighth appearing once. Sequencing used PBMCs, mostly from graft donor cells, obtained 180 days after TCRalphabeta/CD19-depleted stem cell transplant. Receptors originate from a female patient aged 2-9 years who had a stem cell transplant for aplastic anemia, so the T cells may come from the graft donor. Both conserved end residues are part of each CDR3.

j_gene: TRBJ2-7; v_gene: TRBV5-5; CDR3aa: CASSLIGQGSDEQYF
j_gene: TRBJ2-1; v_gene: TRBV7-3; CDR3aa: CASSPSSGGVYEQFF
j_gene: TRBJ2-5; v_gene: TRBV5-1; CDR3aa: CASSFGQRQETQYF
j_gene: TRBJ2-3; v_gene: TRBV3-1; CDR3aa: CATSQTGGPLFTDTQYF
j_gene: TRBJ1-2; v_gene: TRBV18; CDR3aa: CASSPRPPGEAPPDYGYTF
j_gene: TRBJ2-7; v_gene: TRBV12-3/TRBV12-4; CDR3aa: CASSSQALRQYF
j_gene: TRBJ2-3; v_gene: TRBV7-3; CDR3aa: CASSPVRPQGGSTDTQYF
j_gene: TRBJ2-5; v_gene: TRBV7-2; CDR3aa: CASSPTTETQYF
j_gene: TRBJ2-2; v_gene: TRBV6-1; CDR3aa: CASRHPFWDRANTGELFF
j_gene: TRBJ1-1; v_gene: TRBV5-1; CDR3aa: CVSGDPSGTEAFF
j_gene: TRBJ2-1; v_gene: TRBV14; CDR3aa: CASSRKLAGDYNEQFF
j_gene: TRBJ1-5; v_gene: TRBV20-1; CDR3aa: CSATDQYSNQPQHF
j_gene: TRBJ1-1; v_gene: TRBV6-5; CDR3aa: CASSYSRENTEAFF
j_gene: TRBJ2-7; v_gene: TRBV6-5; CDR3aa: CASSYSDREDYEQYF
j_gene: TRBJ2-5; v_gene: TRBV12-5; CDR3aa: CASGAIGLGTQYF
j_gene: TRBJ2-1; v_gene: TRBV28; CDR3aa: CASKTGGSYNEQFF
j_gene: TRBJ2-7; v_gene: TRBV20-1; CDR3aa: CSEQGTSGPYEQYF
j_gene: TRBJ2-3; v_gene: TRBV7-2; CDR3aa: CASSLGAGVSDTQYF
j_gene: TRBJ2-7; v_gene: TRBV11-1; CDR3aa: CASSLNGGGTLISYEQYF
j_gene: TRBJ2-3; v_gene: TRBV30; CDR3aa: CAWRRSGRTDTQYF
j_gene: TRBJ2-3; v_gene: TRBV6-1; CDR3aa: CASRLPGQGEDTQYF
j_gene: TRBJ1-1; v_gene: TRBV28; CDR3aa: CASSLKSGNTEAFF
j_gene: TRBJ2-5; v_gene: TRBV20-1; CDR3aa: CSASWRVTETQYF
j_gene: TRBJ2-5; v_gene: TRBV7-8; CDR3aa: CASSSSGGAGETQYF
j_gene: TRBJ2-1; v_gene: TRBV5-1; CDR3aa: CASSPIGRYNEQFF
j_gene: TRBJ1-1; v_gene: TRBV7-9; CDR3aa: CASSLVVVSFAFF
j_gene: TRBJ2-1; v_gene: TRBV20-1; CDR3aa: CSAHAASGDNEQFF
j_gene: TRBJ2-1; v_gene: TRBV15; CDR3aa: CATSTGSSGREGHEQFF
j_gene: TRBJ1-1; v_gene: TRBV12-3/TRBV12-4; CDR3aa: CASRDLGGRGTEAFF
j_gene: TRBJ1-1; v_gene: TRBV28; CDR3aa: CASPGPGGMNTEAFF
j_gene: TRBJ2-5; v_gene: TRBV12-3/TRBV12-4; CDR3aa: CASSLLEGLETQYF
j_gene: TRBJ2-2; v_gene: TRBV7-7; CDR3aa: CASSPPSGELFF
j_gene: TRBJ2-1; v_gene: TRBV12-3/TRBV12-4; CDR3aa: CASSNALLSGISNEQFF
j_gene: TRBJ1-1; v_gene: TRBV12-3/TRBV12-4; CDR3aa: CASSKSGATAEAFF
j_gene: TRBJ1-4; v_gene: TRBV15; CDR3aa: CATSGTWANEKLFF
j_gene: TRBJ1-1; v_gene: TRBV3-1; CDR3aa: CASSQEGVIEAFF
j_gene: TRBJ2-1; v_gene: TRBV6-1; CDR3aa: CASSEGVRVGYNEQFF
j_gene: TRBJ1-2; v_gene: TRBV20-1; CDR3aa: CSARESATVYGYTF
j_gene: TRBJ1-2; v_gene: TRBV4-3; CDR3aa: CASSLRGPNYGYTF
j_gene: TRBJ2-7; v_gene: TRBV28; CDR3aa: CASSARDNYYEQYF
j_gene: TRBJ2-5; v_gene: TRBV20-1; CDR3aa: CSASQLKLSGNVETQYF
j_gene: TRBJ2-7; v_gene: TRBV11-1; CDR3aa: CASSLVLGRVYEGENYEQYF
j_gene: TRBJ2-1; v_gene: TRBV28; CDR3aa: CASSEDRTSGSYNEQFF
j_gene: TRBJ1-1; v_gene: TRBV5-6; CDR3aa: CATSWAGGHTEAFF
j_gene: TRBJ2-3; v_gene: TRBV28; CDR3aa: CASMSAGGPFSDTQYF
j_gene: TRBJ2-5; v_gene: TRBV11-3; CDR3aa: CASSNRQGQETQYF
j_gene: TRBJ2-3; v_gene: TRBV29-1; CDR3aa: CSVRGAPVGSTDTQYF
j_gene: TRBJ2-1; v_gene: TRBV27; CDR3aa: CASSSRLAGDYNEQFF
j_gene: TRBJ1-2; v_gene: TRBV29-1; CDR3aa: CSVDPQGRAGYTF
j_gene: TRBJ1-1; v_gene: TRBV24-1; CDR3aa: CATSDFGGYAFF
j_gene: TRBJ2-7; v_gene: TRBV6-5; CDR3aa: CASSFRALAYEQYF
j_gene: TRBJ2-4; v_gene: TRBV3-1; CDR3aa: CASSLFLSGGSKNIQYF
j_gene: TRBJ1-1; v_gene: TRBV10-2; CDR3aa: CASSGPTAEAFF
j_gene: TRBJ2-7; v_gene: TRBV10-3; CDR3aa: CAISDSDRQIYEQYF
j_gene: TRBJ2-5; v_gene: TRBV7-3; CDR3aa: CASSKTPREETQYF
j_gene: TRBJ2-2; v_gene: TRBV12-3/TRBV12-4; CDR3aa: CASSRGKNTGELFF
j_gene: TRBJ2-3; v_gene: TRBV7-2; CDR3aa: CASSLDRGSDTQYF